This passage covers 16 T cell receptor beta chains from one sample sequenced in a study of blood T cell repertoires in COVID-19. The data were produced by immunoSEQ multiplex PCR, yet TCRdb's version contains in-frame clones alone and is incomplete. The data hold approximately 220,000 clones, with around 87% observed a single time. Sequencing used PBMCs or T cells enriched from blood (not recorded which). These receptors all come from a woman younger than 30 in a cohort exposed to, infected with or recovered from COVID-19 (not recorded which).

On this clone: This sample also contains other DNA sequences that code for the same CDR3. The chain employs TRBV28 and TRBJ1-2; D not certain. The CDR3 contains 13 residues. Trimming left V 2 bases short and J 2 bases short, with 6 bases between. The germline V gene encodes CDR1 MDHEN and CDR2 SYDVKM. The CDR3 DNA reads TGTGCCAGCAGTTTAGACTTGAACTATGGCTACACCTTC. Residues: CASSLDLNYGYTF.

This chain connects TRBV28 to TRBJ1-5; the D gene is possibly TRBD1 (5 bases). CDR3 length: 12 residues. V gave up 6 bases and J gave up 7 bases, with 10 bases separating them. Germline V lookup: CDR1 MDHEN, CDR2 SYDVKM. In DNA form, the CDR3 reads TGTGCCAGCAGAGGGGATAGCCAGCCCCAGCATTTT. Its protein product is CASRGDSQPQHF.

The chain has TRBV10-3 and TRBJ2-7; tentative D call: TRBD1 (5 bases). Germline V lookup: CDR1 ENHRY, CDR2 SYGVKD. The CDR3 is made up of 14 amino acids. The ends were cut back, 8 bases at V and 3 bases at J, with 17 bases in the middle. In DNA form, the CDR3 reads TGTGCCATCGGCGCAGGGCTTGCTGACTACGAGCAGTACTTC. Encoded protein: CAIGAGLADYEQYF.

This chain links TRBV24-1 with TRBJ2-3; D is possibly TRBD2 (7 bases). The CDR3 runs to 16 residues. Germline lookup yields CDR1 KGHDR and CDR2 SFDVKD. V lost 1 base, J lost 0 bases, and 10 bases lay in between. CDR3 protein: CATSDLGGGSTDTQYF. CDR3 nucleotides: TGTGCCACCAGTGATTTAGGGGGGGGGAGCACAGATACGCAGTATTTT.

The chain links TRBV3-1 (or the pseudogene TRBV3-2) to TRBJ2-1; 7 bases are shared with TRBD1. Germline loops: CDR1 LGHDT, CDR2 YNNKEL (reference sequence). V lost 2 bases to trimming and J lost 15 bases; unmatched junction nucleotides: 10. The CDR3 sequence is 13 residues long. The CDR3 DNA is TGTGCCAGCAGCCAATCACAGGGGACACACACGTTCTTC. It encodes CASSQSQGTHTFF.

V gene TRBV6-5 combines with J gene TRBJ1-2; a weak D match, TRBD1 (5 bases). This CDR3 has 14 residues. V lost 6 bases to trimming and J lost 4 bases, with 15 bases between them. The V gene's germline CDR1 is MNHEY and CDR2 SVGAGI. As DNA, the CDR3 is TGTGCCAGCAGCCCCGGGGGGACTAGCTATGGCTACACCTTC. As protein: CASSPGGTSYGYTF.

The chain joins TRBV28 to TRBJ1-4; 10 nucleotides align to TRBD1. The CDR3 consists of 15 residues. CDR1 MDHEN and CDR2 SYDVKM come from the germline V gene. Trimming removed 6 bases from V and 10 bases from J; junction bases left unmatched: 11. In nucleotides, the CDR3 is TGTGCCAGCAGGTTGTCCGGGACAGGGGACGGAAAACTGTTTTTT. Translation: CASRLSGTGDGKLFF.

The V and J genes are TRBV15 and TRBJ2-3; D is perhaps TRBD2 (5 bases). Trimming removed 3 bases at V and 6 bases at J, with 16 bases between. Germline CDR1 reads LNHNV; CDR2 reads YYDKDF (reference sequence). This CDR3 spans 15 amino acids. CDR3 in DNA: TGTGCCACCAGCAGGGACTCAAGGATTATGGATACGCAGTATTTT. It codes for CATSRDSRIMDTQYF.

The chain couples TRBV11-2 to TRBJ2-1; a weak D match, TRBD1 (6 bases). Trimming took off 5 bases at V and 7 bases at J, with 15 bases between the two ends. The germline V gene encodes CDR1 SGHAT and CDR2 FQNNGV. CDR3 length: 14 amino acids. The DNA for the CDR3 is TGTGCCAGCAGCCAAACAGGGAAATGGAATGAGCAGTTCTTC. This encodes CASSQTGKWNEQFF.

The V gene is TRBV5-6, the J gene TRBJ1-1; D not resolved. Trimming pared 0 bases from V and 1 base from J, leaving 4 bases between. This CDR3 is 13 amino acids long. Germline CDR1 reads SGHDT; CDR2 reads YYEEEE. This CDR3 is CASSLEQNTEAFF. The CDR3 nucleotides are TGTGCCAGCAGCTTGGAACAGAACACTGAAGCTTTCTTT. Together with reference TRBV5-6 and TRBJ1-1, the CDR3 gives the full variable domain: DAGVTQSPTHLIKTRGQQVTLRCSPKSGHDTVSWYQQALGQGPQFIFQYYEEEERQRGNFPDRFSGHQFPNYSSELNVNALLLGDSALYLCASSLEQNTEAFFGQGTRLTVV.

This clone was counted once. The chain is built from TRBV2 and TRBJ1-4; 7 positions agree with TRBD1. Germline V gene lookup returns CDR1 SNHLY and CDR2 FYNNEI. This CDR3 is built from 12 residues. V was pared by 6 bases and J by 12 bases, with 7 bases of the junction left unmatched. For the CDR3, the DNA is TGTGCCAGCAGGCGGGACAGAAGCGAACTGTTTTTT. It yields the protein CASRRDRSELFF. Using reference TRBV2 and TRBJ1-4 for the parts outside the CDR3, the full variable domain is EPEVTQTPSHQVTQMGQEVILRCVPISNHLYFYWYRQILGQKVEFLVSFYNNEISEKSEIFDDQFSVERPDGSNFTLKIRSTKLEDSAMYFCASRRDRSELFFGSGTQLSVL.

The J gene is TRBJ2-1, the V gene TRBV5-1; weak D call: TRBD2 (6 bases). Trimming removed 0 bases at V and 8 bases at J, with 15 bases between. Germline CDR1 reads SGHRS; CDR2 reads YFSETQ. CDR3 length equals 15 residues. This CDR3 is CASSLGDFIFDEQFF. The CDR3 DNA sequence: TGCGCCAGCAGCTTGGGGGACTTTATTTTCGATGAGCAGTTCTTC.

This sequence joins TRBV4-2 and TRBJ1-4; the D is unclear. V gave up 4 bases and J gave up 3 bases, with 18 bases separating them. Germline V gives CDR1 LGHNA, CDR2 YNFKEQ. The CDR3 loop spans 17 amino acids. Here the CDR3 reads CASSPITQQTPNEKLFF. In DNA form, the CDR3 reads TGTGCCAGCAGCCCAATTACCCAGCAGACTCCTAATGAAAAACTGTTTTTT.

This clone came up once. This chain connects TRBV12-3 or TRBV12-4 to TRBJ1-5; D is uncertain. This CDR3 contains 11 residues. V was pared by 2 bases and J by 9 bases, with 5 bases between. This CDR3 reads CASSLIGPQHF. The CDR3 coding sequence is TGTGCCAGCAGTTTAATCGGGCCCCAGCATTTT.

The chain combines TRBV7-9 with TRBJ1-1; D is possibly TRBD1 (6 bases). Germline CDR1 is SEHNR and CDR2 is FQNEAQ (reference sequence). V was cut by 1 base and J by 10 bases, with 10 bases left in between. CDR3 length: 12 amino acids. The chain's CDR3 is CASSLETRGAFF. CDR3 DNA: TGTGCCAGCAGCTTAGAAACCAGGGGAGCTTTCTTT.

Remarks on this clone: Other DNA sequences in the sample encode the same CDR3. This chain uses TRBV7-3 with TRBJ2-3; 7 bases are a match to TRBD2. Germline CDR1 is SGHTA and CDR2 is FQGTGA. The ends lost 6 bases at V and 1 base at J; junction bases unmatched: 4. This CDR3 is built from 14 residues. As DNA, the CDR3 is TGTGCCAGCAGTCTTGCGGGGGGCACAGATACGCAGTATTTT. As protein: CASSLAGGTDTQYF.